Presented here are 21 T cell receptor beta chains from one specimen sequenced in a study of T-cell reconstitution after alpha-beta-depleted transplantation in children (dated by TCRdb to about 2016). The protocol used for the library was PCR. These reads were obtained on an Illumina HiSeq 2500. Molecular barcoding was employed in the preparation of TCR libraries, with unique molecular identifiers being used to normalize TCRbeta repertoire quantification. The public reads were reprocessed in TCRdb via fastp at Q25 and MiXCR, keeping in-frame beta chains. Each record represents a unique CDR3 protein, reported with the most common genes and DNA among its rows. A total of around 440,000 distinct CDR3 sequences appear in this sample, roughly 17% of them only once. In total, the top ten clones hold 25% to 35% of the sample. The treatment or condition label, as the study defines it: allogeneic hematopoietic cell transplantation with graft depleted of TCRalphabeta T cells and CD19 B cells.

The specimen was PBMCs, mostly from graft donor cells, collected 360 days after TCRalphabeta/CD19-depleted stem cell transplant. Receptors were obtained from a boy in the first two years of life who had a stem cell transplant for Wiskott-Aldrich syndrome, so the T cells may come from the graft donor.

The sample holds a few counts of this clonotype. This chain links TRBV3-1 with TRBJ2-5; 10 positions agree with TRBD2. Germline CDR1 LGHDT, CDR2 YNNKEL (reference sequence). Germline trimming cut 1 base from V and 6 bases from J; bases unmatched to any gene: 5. This CDR3 contains 15 residues. For the CDR3, the DNA is TGTGCCAGCAGCCAAGTCCTAGCGGGAGTGAAGACCCAGTACTTC. Translating gives CASSQVLAGVKTQYF.

The rearrangement uses TRBV6-1 and TRBJ2-2; 7 bases match TRBD1. The CDR3 contains 14 residues. Germline trimming cut 6 bases from V and 3 bases from J; bases unmatched to any gene: 4. Germline values: CDR1 MNHNS, CDR2 SASEGT. CDR3 loop: CASRTGSHTGELFF. The CDR3 bases are TGTGCCAGCAGGACAGGGTCGCACACCGGGGAGCTGTTTTTT.

There are a few counts of this clonotype. V usage is TRBV20-1 and J usage is TRBJ1-5; no definite D call. The germline V gene has CDR1 DFQATT and CDR2 SNEGSKA (reference sequence). The V end lost 0 bases, the J end lost 0 bases, and 6 bases lay between the germline ends. This CDR3 is 14 amino acids long. In DNA form, the CDR3 reads TGCAGTGCTAGAGATGCAACTAGCAATCAGCCCCAGCATTTT. Amino acids: CSARDATSNQPQHF.

V gene TRBV5-1 combines with J gene TRBJ2-1, with 10 nucleotides matching TRBD1. V shed 3 bases and J 5 bases; nucleotides not matched to a gene: 5. Per germline, CDR1 SGHRS and CDR2 YFSETQ. The length of the CDR3 is 15 residues. The CDR3 region has the DNA TGCGCCAGCAGCTCCCGGGACAGGGGAAACAATGAGCAGTTCTTC. It encodes CASSSRDRGNNEQFF.

The chain links TRBV7-2 to TRBJ2-2; D gene unclear. Per the germline V gene, CDR1 is SGHTA and CDR2 is FQGNSA. The CDR3 length is 14 residues. Trimming shortened V by 2 bases and J by 3 bases, and 7 bases separated the two germline ends. The CDR3 sequence: CASSLNWDTGELFF. CDR3 DNA: TGTGCCAGCAGCTTAAACTGGGACACCGGGGAGCTGTTTTTT.

This clonotype was picked up a small number of times. The chain has TRBV27 and TRBJ2-3, with a tentative D call TRBD2 (5 bases). The CDR3 consists of 15 residues. V lost 5 bases to trimming and J lost 5 bases, with 17 bases between them. CDR1 MNHEY and CDR2 SMNVEV come from the germline V gene (reference sequence). For the CDR3, the DNA is TGTGCCAGCAGTCCCGGTTCCTCGGGGAGAGATACGCAGTATTTT. This gives the protein CASSPGSSGRDTQYF.

In this sample, this clonotype turned up many times. The chain links TRBV12-3 or TRBV12-4 to TRBJ2-3; tentative D call: TRBD1 (5 bases). The ends were cut back, 6 bases at V and 3 bases at J, with 10 bases in the middle. This CDR3 spans 13 amino acids. CDR3 coding DNA: TGTGCCAGCAGCAGGGATTGGACAGATACGCAGTATTTT. Translating gives CASSRDWTDTQYF.

This clonotype was found a few times. This chain joins TRBV20-1 and TRBJ2-3; 7 bases align to TRBD2. With V trimmed by 5 bases and J by 0 bases, 5 bases remained unmatched. CDR3 length: 14 amino acids. Germline CDR1 is DFQATT and CDR2 is SNEGSKA (reference sequence). As DNA, the CDR3 is TGCAGTGCTCACCAGCGGGGTAGCACAGATACGCAGTATTTT. This gives the protein CSAHQRGSTDTQYF.

The rearrangement uses TRBV18 and TRBJ2-6; D is unclear. V was cut by 9 bases and J by 0 bases, with 6 bases left in between. The length of the CDR3 is 13 residues. Germline CDR1 KGHSH, CDR2 LQKENI. The CDR3 DNA is TGTGCCAGTCAAGGCTCTGGGGCCAACGTCCTGACTTTC. Its protein product is CASQGSGANVLTF.

This clonotype was picked up a small number of times. The V call is TRBV20-1, the J call TRBJ2-5, with 12 bases lining up with TRBD1. The V segment lost 3 bases and the J segment 7 bases; nucleotides outside the gene matches: 3. CDR1 and CDR2 from the germline V gene are DFQATT and SNEGSKA (reference sequence). This CDR3 has 13 residues. The CDR3 bases are TGCAGTGCTAGTCCGGGACAGGGGGCGACCCAGTACTTC. The encoded protein is CSASPGQGATQYF.

The chain links TRBV24-1 to TRBJ2-3; a weak D match, TRBD2 (5 bases). CDR1 is KGHDR, CDR2 SFDVKD, per germline. The CDR3 spans 16 residues. V was cut by 1 base and J by 2 bases, with 12 bases left in between. The CDR3 reads CATSDFDGGYTDTQYF. CDR3 nucleotide sequence: TGTGCCACCAGTGATTTCGATGGAGGCTACACAGATACGCAGTATTTT.

A few counts support this clonotype. The chain recombines TRBV5-1 with TRBJ2-2; 7 nucleotides align to TRBD1. The CDR3 consists of 14 residues. Trimming took 5 bases from V and 7 from J; bases not matched to a gene: 8. Germline CDR1 reads SGHRS; CDR2 reads YFSETQ. The CDR3 DNA is TGCGCCAGCAGTTCAGGCAGGGGGAGCGGGGAGCTGTTTTTT. Its protein is CASSSGRGSGELFF.

The table lists this clonotype with many counts. The genes are TRBV21-1 and TRBJ2-2. TRBV21-1 is an annotated pseudogene. The CDR3 loop spans 15 amino acids. CDR3 sequence reads: CASSKGVSPARELFF. DNA of the CDR3: TGTGCCAGCAGCAAAGGAGTGAGCCCAGCCAGGGAGCTGTTTTTT.

The chain carries TRBV3-1 and TRBJ2-7; D gene unclear. The CDR3 has 15 amino acids. V lost 1 base and J lost 0, with 10 bases in between. CDR1 is LGHDT and CDR2 is YNNKEL in the germline V gene (reference sequence). The CDR3 DNA is TGTGCCAGCAGCCAAGGCGTCTTACTCTCCTACGAGCAGTACTTC. Translation gives CASSQGVLLSYEQYF.

This rearrangement joins TRBV6-1 to TRBJ2-5; TRBD2 matches at 7 bases. The germline V gene encodes CDR1 MNHNS and CDR2 SASEGT. After removal of 8 bases from V and 5 bases from J, the junction contained 11 bases not matched to a gene. The CDR3 has 14 residues. The DNA for the CDR3 is TGTGCCAGCCAGGGCGGGGGAGCGGGTGAGACCCAGTACTTC. It is translated as CASQGGGAGETQYF.

This clonotype has a handful of counts. The chain has TRBV3-1 and TRBJ2-7, with TRBD1 matching 7 bases. This CDR3 has 17 amino acids. The germline CDR1 and CDR2 sequences are LGHDT and YNNKEL (reference sequence). V was pared by 0 bases and J by 6 bases, with 14 bases of the junction left unmatched. For the CDR3, the DNA is TGTGCCAGCAGCCAAGACCCCCGTTGGACAGGAAGGATCGAGCAGTACTTC. Translating gives CASSQDPRWTGRIEQYF.

The J gene is TRBJ2-2, the V gene TRBV6-2 or TRBV6-3; 8 positions match TRBD1. Germline V gives CDR1 MNHEY, CDR2 SVGEGT. V shed 5 bases, J shed 7 bases, and the junction held 6 bases outside the gene matches. This CDR3 spans 14 amino acids. The CDR3 protein is CASSRQGQGGELFF. The CDR3 DNA reads as TGTGCCAGCAGTCGACAGGGGCAGGGCGGGGAGCTGTTTTTT.

The CDR3 loop is CASSLAYYEQYF. As DNA, the CDR3 is TGTGCCAGCAGCTTGGCCTATTACGAGCAGTACTTC. The gene calls are TRBV5-6 and TRBJ2-7; D unresolved. The CDR3 extends over 12 amino acids. The V gene lost 0 bases and the J gene lost 4 bases, with 5 bases spanning the gap. Germline CDR1 SGHDT, CDR2 YYEEEE.

This clonotype was counted only a few times. The V call is TRBV20-1, the J call TRBJ2-3, with 7 bases lining up with TRBD2. The germline gives CDR1 DFQATT, CDR2 SNEGSKA (reference sequence). The CDR3 contains 14 residues. V gave up 3 bases and J gave up 3 bases; unmatched junction bases: 6. CDR3 sequence: CSASTPGGTDTQYF. Written as DNA, the CDR3 is TGCAGTGCTAGCACCCCCGGGGGGACAGATACGCAGTATTTT.

This clonotype has a handful of counts. This chain uses TRBV24-1 with TRBJ2-2; D may be TRBD2 (5 bases). Germline CDR1 KGHDR, CDR2 SFDVKD. This CDR3 has 14 residues. Trimming removed 12 bases at V and 5 bases at J, with 18 bases between. The DNA of the CDR3 is TGTGCCTCTGCGGGCGGAGCCGGGACCGGGGAGCTGTTTTTT. It translates to CASAGGAGTGELFF.

This clonotype came up a few times. This chain links TRBV12-3 or TRBV12-4 with TRBJ2-1; a weak D match, TRBD1 (6 bases). This CDR3 contains 15 residues. The germline V and J ends were trimmed by 7 bases and 7 bases, with 20 bases remaining between them. The CDR3 loop reads CASTSTEKGENEQFF. As DNA, the CDR3 is TGTGCCAGCACCTCAACAGAAAAGGGGGAGAATGAGCAGTTCTTC.